These T cell receptor beta chains were read from a single sample in a study of blood T cell repertoires in COVID-19. The data were produced by immunoSEQ multiplex PCR, yet TCRdb's version contains in-frame clones alone and is incomplete. The sample has about 90,000 clones, about 92% seen once; the top ten hold about 6.3%. The source material was peripheral blood. The receptor source for this set is a woman aged 55 to 70 with active COVID-19. CDR3s include the opening cysteine and the closing phenylalanine or tryptophan. D genes are given only for firm matches. Size tells how often a clone was seen (once, few, many) or the class of an expanded clone, and some rows leave it out.

d_call: -
j_call: TRBJ1-2
clone_size: -
v_call: TRBV10-3
cdr3_nt: TGTGCCATCAGTGACGGGGGGCAGAGAGGCTACACCTTC
cdr3_aa: CAISDGGQRGYTF

d_call: -
j_call: TRBJ1-2
clone_size: -
v_call: TRBV2
cdr3_nt: TGTGCCAGTTTCCGGGACACCTCGGGAGGCTACACCTTC
cdr3_aa: CASFRDTSGGYTF

d_call: -
j_call: TRBJ2-7
clone_size: once
v_call: TRBV5-4
cdr3_nt: TGTGCCAGCAGCTTGGGCGGCCTCTACGAGCAGTACTTC
cdr3_aa: CASSLGGLYEQYF

d_call: TRBD2
j_call: TRBJ2-2
clone_size: -
v_call: TRBV7-6
cdr3_nt: TGTGCCAGCAGCCAACATAGCGGGGTGAACACCGGGGAGCTGTTTTTT
cdr3_aa: CASSQHSGVNTGELFF

d_call: -
j_call: TRBJ1-1
clone_size: -
v_call: TRBV7-3
cdr3_nt: TGTGCCAGCAGCTTAAACAACGGCGGGAACACTGAAGCTTTCTTT
cdr3_aa: CASSLNNGGNTEAFF

d_call: TRBD1
j_call: TRBJ1-4
clone_size: -
v_call: TRBV7-9
cdr3_nt: TGTGCCAGCAGCTTCGGACAGGGGACTAATGAAAAACTGTTTTTT
cdr3_aa: CASSFGQGTNEKLFF

d_call: TRBD2
j_call: TRBJ2-1
clone_size: few
v_call: TRBV7-6
cdr3_nt: TGTGCCAGCAGCCAAGGCGGGAGGGCAAGCAATGAGCAGTTCTTC
cdr3_aa: CASSQGGRASNEQFF

d_call: TRBD2
j_call: TRBJ2-1
clone_size: -
v_call: TRBV20-1
cdr3_nt: TGCAGTGCTAGTCGCGGGAGGGCCGGTGAGCAGTTCTTC
cdr3_aa: CSASRGRAGEQFF

d_call: TRBD2
j_call: TRBJ2-1
clone_size: -
v_call: TRBV18
cdr3_nt: TGTGCCAGCTCATCCCCCTCCCGCGGGAGTGGGTATGAGCAGTTCTTC
cdr3_aa: CASSSPSRGSGYEQFF

d_call: TRBD1
j_call: TRBJ1-1
clone_size: -
v_call: TRBV9
cdr3_nt: TGTGCCAGCAGCGCAGACAGGGGGGGGAACACTGAAGCTTTCTTT
cdr3_aa: CASSADRGGNTEAFF

d_call: -
j_call: TRBJ1-1
clone_size: -
v_call: TRBV18
cdr3_nt: TGTGCCAGCTCACCTCTAGGCGGGGATCGGGCTTTCTTT
cdr3_aa: CASSPLGGDRAFF

d_call: TRBD1
j_call: TRBJ1-5
clone_size: -
v_call: TRBV28
cdr3_nt: TGTGCCAGCATAGGACAGGGACTTATTGAGCCCCAGCATTTT
cdr3_aa: CASIGQGLIEPQHF

d_call: -
j_call: TRBJ1-4
clone_size: -
v_call: TRBV5-1
cdr3_nt: TGCGCCAGCAGCTTGACAGTTTTAGGGGCTAATGAAAAACTGTTTTTT
cdr3_aa: CASSLTVLGANEKLFF

d_call: -
j_call: TRBJ2-4
clone_size: -
v_call: TRBV6-6
cdr3_nt: TGTGCCAGCAGTCTCGAGGAATTCAAAAACATTCAGTACTTC
cdr3_aa: CASSLEEFKNIQYF

d_call: TRBD1
j_call: TRBJ2-3
clone_size: -
v_call: TRBV28
cdr3_nt: TGTGCCAGCAGTTCCCACAGGGGGCGCGGCACAGATACGCAGTATTTT
cdr3_aa: CASSSHRGRGTDTQYF

d_call: -
j_call: TRBJ1-5
clone_size: -
v_call: TRBV5-4
cdr3_nt: TGTGCCAGCAGCTTGGTGTTTGGGACAACCCATTATAGCAATCAGCCCCAGCATTTT
cdr3_aa: CASSLVFGTTHYSNQPQHF

d_call: -
j_call: TRBJ1-2
clone_size: -
v_call: TRBV7-9
cdr3_nt: TGTGCCAGCAGCTCCGTACTGTTAGACTATGGCTACACCTTC
cdr3_aa: CASSSVLLDYGYTF

d_call: -
j_call: TRBJ1-1
clone_size: once
v_call: TRBV9
cdr3_nt: TGTGCCAGCAGCGTAGGAGGGGAGGCCACTGAAGCTTTCTTT
cdr3_aa: CASSVGGEATEAFF

d_call: TRBD2
j_call: TRBJ2-1
clone_size: -
v_call: TRBV9
cdr3_nt: TGTGCCAGCAGCGTAGCTACAATTGGGACTAGCGGATCGTCTGTCATCAATGAGCAGTTCTTC
cdr3_aa: CASSVATIGTSGSSVINEQFF

d_call: TRBD2
j_call: TRBJ2-7
clone_size: -
v_call: TRBV5-6
cdr3_nt: TGTGCCAGCAGCTCCCCGGGAGCGGGAGGGAGCTCCTACGAGCAGTACTTC
cdr3_aa: CASSSPGAGGSSYEQYF

d_call: -
j_call: TRBJ2-2
clone_size: -
v_call: TRBV11-2
cdr3_nt: TGTGCCAGCAGCTTAGATGGAGGGCGTACCGGGGAGCTGTTTTTT
cdr3_aa: CASSLDGGRTGELFF

d_call: TRBD1
j_call: TRBJ1-2
clone_size: -
v_call: TRBV4-2
cdr3_nt: TGTGCCAGCAGCCAAGATTCCACGTTCGACAGGGGAAGGAATGGCTACACCTTC
cdr3_aa: CASSQDSTFDRGRNGYTF

d_call: -
j_call: TRBJ1-3
clone_size: -
v_call: TRBV3-1/TRBV3-2
cdr3_nt: TGTGCCAGCAGCCAAGTGGTCAGGGACTCTGGAAACACCATATATTTT
cdr3_aa: CASSQVVRDSGNTIYF

d_call: -
j_call: TRBJ2-7
clone_size: -
v_call: TRBV27
cdr3_nt: TGTGCCAGCCGGGACTCGGCGCGTTACGAGCAGTACTTC
cdr3_aa: CASRDSARYEQYF

d_call: -
j_call: TRBJ2-5
clone_size: -
v_call: TRBV5-4
cdr3_nt: TGTGCCAGCAGCAGCCTCCTTGCGGGGGCCAGGGAGACCCAGTACTTC
cdr3_aa: CASSSLLAGARETQYF

d_call: -
j_call: TRBJ1-1
clone_size: -
v_call: TRBV11-3
cdr3_nt: TGTGCCAGCAGCTTACTCCCTTCGAACACTGAAGCTTTCTTT
cdr3_aa: CASSLLPSNTEAFF